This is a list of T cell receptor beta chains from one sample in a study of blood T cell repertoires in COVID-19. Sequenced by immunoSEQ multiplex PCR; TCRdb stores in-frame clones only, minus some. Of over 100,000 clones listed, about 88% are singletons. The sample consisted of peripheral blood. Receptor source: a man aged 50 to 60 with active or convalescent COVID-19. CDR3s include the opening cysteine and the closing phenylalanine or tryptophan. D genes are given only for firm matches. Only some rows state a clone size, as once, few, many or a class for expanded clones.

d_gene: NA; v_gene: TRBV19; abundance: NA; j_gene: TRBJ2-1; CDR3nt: TGTGCCAGTAGTATCCCGAGCTCCTACAATGAGCAGTTCTTC; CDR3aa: CASSIPSSYNEQFF
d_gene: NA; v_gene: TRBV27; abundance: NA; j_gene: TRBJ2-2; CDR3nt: TGTGCCAGCAGTTTAGTGGCAGTCAACACCGGGGAGCTGTTTTTT; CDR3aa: CASSLVAVNTGELFF
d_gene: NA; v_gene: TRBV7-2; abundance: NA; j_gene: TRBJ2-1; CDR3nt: TGTGCCAGCAGCTTAGACGAGGGAGCCCTGCAGTTCTTC; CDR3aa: CASSLDEGALQFF
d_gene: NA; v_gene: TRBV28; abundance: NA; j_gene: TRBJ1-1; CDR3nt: TGTGCCAGCAGTTTTACCAAGGACAGTCCACCTTTCTTT; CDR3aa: CASSFTKDSPPFF
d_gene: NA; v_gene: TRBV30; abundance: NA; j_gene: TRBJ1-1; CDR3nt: TGTGCCTGGAGTCGAGGCGGGGGCACTGAAGCTTTCTTT; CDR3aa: CAWSRGGGTEAFF
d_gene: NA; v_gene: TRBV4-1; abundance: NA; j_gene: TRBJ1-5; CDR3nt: TGCGCCAGCAGCCGACAAGAGAATCAGCCCCAGCATTTT; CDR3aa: CASSRQENQPQHF
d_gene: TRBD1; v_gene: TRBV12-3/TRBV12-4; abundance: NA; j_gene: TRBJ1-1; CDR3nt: TGTGCCAGCCGCGGACAGGGGAACACTGAAGCTTTCTTT; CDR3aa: CASRGQGNTEAFF
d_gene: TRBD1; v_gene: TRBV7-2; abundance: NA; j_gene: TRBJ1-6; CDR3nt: TGTGCCAGCAGCGTAAGACAGGGCGGCAGTACTTCACCCCTCCACTTT; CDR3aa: CASSVRQGGSTSPLHF
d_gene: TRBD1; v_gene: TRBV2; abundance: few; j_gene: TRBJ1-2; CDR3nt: TGTGCCAGCAGTGAGGGGGACAGGGGCCACTATGGCTACACCTTC; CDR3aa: CASSEGDRGHYGYTF
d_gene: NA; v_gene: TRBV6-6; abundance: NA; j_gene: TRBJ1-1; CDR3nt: TGTGCCAGCAGTTACTCCGAGCCAAACACTGAAGCTTTCTTT; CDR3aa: CASSYSEPNTEAFF
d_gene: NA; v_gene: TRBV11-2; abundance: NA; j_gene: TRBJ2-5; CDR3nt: TGTGCCAGCAGCTTACTGGAGACCCAGTACTTC; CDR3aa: CASSLLETQYF
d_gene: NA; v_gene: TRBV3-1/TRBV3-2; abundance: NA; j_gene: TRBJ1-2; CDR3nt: TGTGCCAGCAGCCAAGGGCAGGGTGAGGGCTACACCTTC; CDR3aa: CASSQGQGEGYTF
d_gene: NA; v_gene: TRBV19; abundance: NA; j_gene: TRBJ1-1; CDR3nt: TGTGCCAGTACCTTCACAGGGATGAACACTGAAGCTTTCTTT; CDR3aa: CASTFTGMNTEAFF
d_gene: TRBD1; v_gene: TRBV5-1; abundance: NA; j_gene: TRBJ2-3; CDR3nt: TGCGCCAGCAAACGGGACAGCGGACTGGGAGATACGCAGTATTTT; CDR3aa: CASKRDSGLGDTQYF
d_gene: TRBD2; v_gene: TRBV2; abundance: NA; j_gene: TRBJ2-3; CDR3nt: TGTGCCAGCAGTGAAGGTAGCGGGGGGGCCGGCACAGATACGCAGTATTTT; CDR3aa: CASSEGSGGAGTDTQYF
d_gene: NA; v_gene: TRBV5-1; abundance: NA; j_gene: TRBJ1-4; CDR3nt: TGCGCCAGCAGCTTGGCTCTACAGTCTAATGAAAAACTGTTTTTT; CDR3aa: CASSLALQSNEKLFF
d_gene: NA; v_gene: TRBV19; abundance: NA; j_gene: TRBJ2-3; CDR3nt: TGTGCCACAGGAATCAGGGGCTCCACAGATACGCAGTATTTT; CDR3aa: CATGIRGSTDTQYF
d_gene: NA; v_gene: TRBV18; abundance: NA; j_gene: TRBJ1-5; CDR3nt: TGTGCCAGCTCACCGGCAGGGGACCAGCCCCAGCATTTT; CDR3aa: CASSPAGDQPQHF
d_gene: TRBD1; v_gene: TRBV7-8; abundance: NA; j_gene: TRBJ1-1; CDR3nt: TGTGCCAGCAGCCCAGACAGGGTCATGAACACTGAAGCTTTCTTT; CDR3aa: CASSPDRVMNTEAFF
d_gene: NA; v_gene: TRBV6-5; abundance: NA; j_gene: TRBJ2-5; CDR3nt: TGTGCCAGCATGCGGGGGCAAGGGGAGACCCAGTACTTC; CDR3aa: CASMRGQGETQYF
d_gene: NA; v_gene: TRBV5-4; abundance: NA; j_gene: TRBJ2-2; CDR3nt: TGTGCCAGCAGCCAGCAGGGTGGGCCCGGGGAGCTGTTTTTT; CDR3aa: CASSQQGGPGELFF
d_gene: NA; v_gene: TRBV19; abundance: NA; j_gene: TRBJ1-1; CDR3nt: TGTGCCAGTCCCCAACACCAGAACACTGAAGCTTTCTTT; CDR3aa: CASPQHQNTEAFF
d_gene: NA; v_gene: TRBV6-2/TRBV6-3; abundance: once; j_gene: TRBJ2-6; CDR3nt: TGTGCCAGCAGTTACTTGGGAGGACTCAACTCTGGGGCCAACGTCCTGACTTTC; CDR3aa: CASSYLGGLNSGANVLTF
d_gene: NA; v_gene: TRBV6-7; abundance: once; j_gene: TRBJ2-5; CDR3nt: TGTGCCAGCAGTTACCCAACAGTTCCCCCCGTACAAGAGACCCAGTACTTC; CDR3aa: CASSYPTVPPVQETQYF
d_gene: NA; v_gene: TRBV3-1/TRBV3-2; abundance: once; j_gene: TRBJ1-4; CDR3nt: TGTGCCAGCAGCCAACAGGGGACTAATGAAAAACTGTTTTTT; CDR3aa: CASSQQGTNEKLFF
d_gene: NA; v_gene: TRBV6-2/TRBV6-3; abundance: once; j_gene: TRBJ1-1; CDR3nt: TGTGCCAGCAGTTACGACGTTAGAGGTACTGAAGCTTTCTTT; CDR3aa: CASSYDVRGTEAFF
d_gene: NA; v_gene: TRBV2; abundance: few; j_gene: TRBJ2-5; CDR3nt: TGTGCCAGCAGCGGACTGCTGGGGGAGACCCAGTACTTC; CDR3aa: CASSGLLGETQYF
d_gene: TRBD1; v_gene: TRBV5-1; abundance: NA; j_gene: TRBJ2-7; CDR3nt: TGCGCCAGCAGCTTGGTGGGACAGGGGATACACGAGCAGTACTTC; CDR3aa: CASSLVGQGIHEQYF
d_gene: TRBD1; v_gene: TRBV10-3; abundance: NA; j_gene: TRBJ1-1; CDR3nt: TGTGCCATCAGCACTGGGACAGGGCGGGGCACTGAAGCTTTCTTT; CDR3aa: CAISTGTGRGTEAFF
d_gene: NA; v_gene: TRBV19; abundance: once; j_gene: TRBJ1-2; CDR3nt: TGTGCCAGTAGTATTGGAGGCCTCGGTGGCTACACCTTC; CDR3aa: CASSIGGLGGYTF
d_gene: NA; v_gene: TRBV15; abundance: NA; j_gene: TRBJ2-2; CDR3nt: TGTGCCACCAGCACCGACCTGGCAGGTGGGGAGCTGTTTTTT; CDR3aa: CATSTDLAGGELFF
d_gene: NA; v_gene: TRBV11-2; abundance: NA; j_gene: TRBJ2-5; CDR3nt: TGTGCCAGCAGCTTAGTGCTAACAGGCCAAGAGACCCAGTACTTC; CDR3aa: CASSLVLTGQETQYF
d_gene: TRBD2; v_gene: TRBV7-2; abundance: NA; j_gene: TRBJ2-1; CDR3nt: TGTGCCAGCAGCGTAGGACTAGCGGGGGTTCTTGGGGCGGAGCAGTTCTTC; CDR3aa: CASSVGLAGVLGAEQFF
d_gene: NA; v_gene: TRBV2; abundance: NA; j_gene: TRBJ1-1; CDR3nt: TGTGCCAGCAATAGGGGGAACACTGAAGCTTTCTTT; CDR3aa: CASNRGNTEAFF
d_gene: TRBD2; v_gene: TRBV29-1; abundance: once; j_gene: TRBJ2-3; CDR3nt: TGCAGCGTTGAGCGAGCTAGCGGGGGGGCCCCAGATACGCAGTATTTT; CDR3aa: CSVERASGGAPDTQYF
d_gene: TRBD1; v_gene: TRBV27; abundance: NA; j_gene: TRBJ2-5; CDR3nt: TGTGCCAGCAGTTGGGACAGGGGCGTCGAGACCCAGTACTTC; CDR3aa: CASSWDRGVETQYF
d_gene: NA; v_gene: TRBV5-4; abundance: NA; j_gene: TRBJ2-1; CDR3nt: TGTGCCAGCAGCTTGGAAGGCAGGGGCTCGTACAATGAGCAGTTCTTC; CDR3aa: CASSLEGRGSYNEQFF
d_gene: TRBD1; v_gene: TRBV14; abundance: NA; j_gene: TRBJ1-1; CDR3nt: TGTGCCAGCAGCCAAGATAGGACAGGGGTCGCTTTCTTT; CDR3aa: CASSQDRTGVAFF
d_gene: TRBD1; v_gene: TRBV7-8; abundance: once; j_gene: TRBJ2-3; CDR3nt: TGTGCCAGCAGCTCATACCGGGACAGGGACGATACGCAGTATTTT; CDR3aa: CASSSYRDRDDTQYF
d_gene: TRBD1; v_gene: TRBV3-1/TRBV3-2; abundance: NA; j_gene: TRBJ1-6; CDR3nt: TGTGCCAGCAGCTTCAGGACAGGGAATTCACCCCTCCACTTT; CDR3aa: CASSFRTGNSPLHF
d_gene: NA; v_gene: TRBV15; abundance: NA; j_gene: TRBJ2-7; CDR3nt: TGTGCCACCAGCAGAGATAGAACCCCCTGGGAGCAGTACTTC; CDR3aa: CATSRDRTPWEQYF
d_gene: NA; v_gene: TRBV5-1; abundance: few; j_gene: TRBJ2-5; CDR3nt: TGCGCCAGCAGCTTGGGAGGAACCCTAGAGACCCAGTACTTC; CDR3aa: CASSLGGTLETQYF